This TCR beta chain was captured in a study of Ad26.COV2.S vaccination and SARS-CoV-2 variants. Overall study: The COV1001 Ad26.COV2.S trial arm included the donor. Findings of the study overall: A substantial breadth of spike-specific CD8+ and CD4+ T cell responses after vaccination has been reported.

The V gene's germline CDR1 is SGHAT and CDR2 FQDESV (reference sequence). The V gene lost 5 bases and the J gene lost 6 bases, with 13 bases spanning the gap. The CDR3 consists of 13 residues. Treatment in this sample: about 20 received Ad26.COV2.S at low or high dose, single or two shots; a few received placebo; per-sample allocation not given. After the first vaccine or placebo injection, samples were drawn on day 63. An 18-55-year-old adult in Boston served as donor. Sequencing used immunoSEQ multiplex PCR; TCRdb keeps in-frame clones, though not all of them. Of fewer than 500,000 clones detected, 89% appear once; the ten largest clones hold approximately 2.5%. As regards this clone: Its antigen is unidentified.

Sequenced here: peripheral blood, sampled in a trial of Ad26.COV2.S vaccine versus placebo. The rearrangement links TRBV11-1 to TRBJ1-2, with D possibly being TRBD1 (5 bases). The clonotype comes from a person between 18 and 60 years old who received the Ad26.COV2.S COVID-19 vaccine or a placebo. Written as DNA, the CDR3 is TGTGCCAGCAGCCCCGGGACCCTCAATGGCTACACCTTC. Protein: CASSPGTLNGYTF.